Listed below are T cell receptor beta chains from one sample, sequenced in a study of shared clonotypes between healthy human individuals. The method was immunoSEQ multiplex PCR; TCRdb's version includes in-frame clones alone and lacks a portion of them. The data hold some 980,000 clones, with 76% observed a single time. The sample consisted of memory CD4+ T cells sorted from blood. These TCRs come from a man between 18 and 35 years old in good health. The CDR3 runs from the conserved cysteine through the conserved F or W. D genes are given only for firm matches. Rows give clone size only sometimes, using once, few, many, or a class for an expanded clone.

>TRBD1|TRBJ1-2|TRBV27|NA
TGTGCCAGCAGTGACAGGGGAAGAGGCTACACCTTC
CASSDRGRGYTF
>NA|TRBJ1-1|TRBV28|NA
TGTGCCAGCACCCCCCGGTGGAACACTGAAGCTTTCTTT
CASTPRWNTEAFF
>NA|TRBJ2-1|TRBV19|NA
TGTGCCAGTAGTGTCCAGGGTTCCAATGAGCAGTTCTTC
CASSVQGSNEQFF
>NA|TRBJ2-7|TRBV7-6|NA
TGTGCCAGCAGCCCTGGCAGCGAGCAGTACTTC
CASSPGSEQYF
>NA|TRBJ2-1|TRBV11-2|NA
TGTGCCAGCAGCTTAGATCGGGGGCTAGCGCTAAATGAGCAGTTCTTC
CASSLDRGLALNEQFF
>TRBD1|TRBJ2-2|TRBV15|NA
TGTGCCACCTCGGCGGTGAGGGGGCAATACGGGGAGCTGTTTTTT
CATSAVRGQYGELFF
>TRBD1|TRBJ1-2|TRBV29-1|NA
TGCAGCGTCAGGACAGGCGCTAACTATGGCTACACCTTC
CSVRTGANYGYTF
>TRBD1|TRBJ2-2|TRBV30|NA
TGTGCCTGGGCTGGCGACAGGGGAGGGGAGCTGTTTTTT
CAWAGDRGGELFF
>NA|TRBJ1-2|TRBV4-3|NA
TGCGCCAGCAGCCTCCGAGGCCTGTTGGGGGATGGCTACACCTTC
CASSLRGLLGDGYTF
>TRBD2|TRBJ2-7|TRBV10-1|NA
TGCGCCAGCAGTTCCGGGGGGTCCTACGAGCAGTACTTC
CASSSGGSYEQYF
>NA|TRBJ1-2|TRBV7-9|NA
TGTGCCAGCAGCTTAACCAGTTATGGCTACACCTTC
CASSLTSYGYTF
>NA|TRBJ2-5|TRBV20-1|NA
TGCAGTGCTAGTCTGGATTCCCAGTACTTC
CSASLDSQYF
>NA|TRBJ2-1|TRBV5-4|NA
TGTGCCAGCAGCTCTGGCGGGACCACCTACAATGAGCAGTTCTTC
CASSSGGTTYNEQFF
>NA|TRBJ2-2|TRBV6-5|NA
TGTGCCAGCAGGTACTTTGAGAACACCGGGGAGCTGTTTTTT
CASRYFENTGELFF
>TRBD2|TRBJ2-2|TRBV30|NA
TGTGCCGGGACTAGACCTAACACCGGGGAGCTGTTTTTT
CAGTRPNTGELFF
>NA|TRBJ1-3|TRBV7-2|NA
TGTGCCAGCAGTTTGACCGGGGTGAAGCGAAACACCATATATTTT
CASSLTGVKRNTIYF
>NA|TRBJ1-5|TRBV7-2|NA
TGTGCCAGCAGCTTAACCGGACTGGGCAATCAGCCCCAGCATTTT
CASSLTGLGNQPQHF
>NA|TRBJ1-1|TRBV5-5|few
TGTGCCAGCAGCTTGTTTGGGAACACTGAAGCTTTCTTT
CASSLFGNTEAFF
>NA|TRBJ1-1|TRBV7-3|NA
TGTGCCAGCAGCCCCAGGGGTTCGGGCACTGAAGCTTTCTTT
CASSPRGSGTEAFF
>NA|TRBJ2-7|TRBV30|NA
TGTGCCTGGAGTGTCGGGGCAGATTACTACGAGCAGTACTTC
CAWSVGADYYEQYF
>NA|TRBJ2-5|TRBV2|NA
TGTGCCAGCAGTAGACCGGAGACCCAGTACTTC
CASSRPETQYF
>TRBD1|TRBJ2-2|TRBV5-4|NA
TGTGCCAGCAGCTTACCGGGACAGGGGGCCGGGGAGCTGTTTTTT
CASSLPGQGAGELFF
>NA|TRBJ1-1|TRBV6-5|many
TGTGCCAGCATGCAGTGGAACACTGAAGCTTTCTTT
CASMQWNTEAFF
>TRBD1|TRBJ2-2|TRBV4-1|NA
TGCGCCAGCACTTACAAGCACACAGGGGAGACCGGGGAGCTGTTTTTT
CASTYKHTGETGELFF
>NA|TRBJ1-1|TRBV5-6|NA
TGTGCCAGCCGAAGGTTGGAAGGGGCGGCTGAAGCTTTCTTT
CASRRLEGAAEAFF
>TRBD1|TRBJ2-1|TRBV14|NA
TGTGCCAGCAGCGGGACAGGGTGGATGAATGAGCAGTTCTTC
CASSGTGWMNEQFF
>TRBD2|TRBJ2-1|TRBV18|NA
TGTGCCAGCTCACCGGAGCTAGCGGGGGCACGCTACAATGAGCAGTTCTTC
CASSPELAGARYNEQFF
>TRBD2|TRBJ2-3|TRBV4-2|NA
TGTGCCAGCAGCCCCGCGCGGACTAGCGGCGTAGATACGCAGTATTTT
CASSPARTSGVDTQYF
>NA|TRBJ2-3|TRBV5-1|NA
TGCGCCAGCAGCTTGGCGGAGTTCACAGATACGCAGTATTTT
CASSLAEFTDTQYF
>TRBD2|TRBJ2-1|TRBV10-3|NA
TGTGCCATCAGTGACAGAGCGGGGGAGGATGAGCAGTTCTTC
CAISDRAGEDEQFF
>TRBD1|TRBJ1-4|TRBV28|NA
TGTGCCAGCACCTCGCAGGGGGCAGATGAAAAACTGTTTTTT
CASTSQGADEKLFF
>NA|TRBJ1-2|TRBV18|NA
TGTGCCAGCTCACCAGTCCCGACAGGTTGGGACCACTACACCTTC
CASSPVPTGWDHYTF
>TRBD1|TRBJ2-1|TRBV27|few
TGTGCCAGCAGGACAGGGGGGAGTTACAATGAGCAGTTCTTC
CASRTGGSYNEQFF
>NA|TRBJ2-7|TRBV2|NA
TGTGCCACCAAACCATCCGGGACTGCTAGCTACGAGCAGTACTTC
CATKPSGTASYEQYF
>TRBD2|TRBJ2-3|TRBV4-1|many
TGCGCCAGCAGCCAAGTCCTAGCGGGGGGAACAGATACGCAGTATTTT
CASSQVLAGGTDTQYF
>TRBD1|TRBJ1-1|TRBV5-1|NA
TGCGCCAGCAGCTTCGTCCCGGGACAGGGGAAAGGGAACACTGAAGCTTTCTTT
CASSFVPGQGKGNTEAFF
>NA|TRBJ1-2|TRBV5-8|NA
TGTGCCAGCAGCGTACCAGGGTTTGTGGCGTATCGCAACTATGGCTACACCTTC
CASSVPGFVAYRNYGYTF
>NA|TRBJ2-7|TRBV11-3|many
TGTGCCAGCAGCTTACATAAGAAATGGACAAAGCAGTACTTC
CASSLHKKWTKQYF
>TRBD1|TRBJ2-2|TRBV19|NA
TGTGCCAGTAATGACAGGGGGAAAACCGGGGAGCTGTTTTTT
CASNDRGKTGELFF
>NA|TRBJ1-6|TRBV11-2|NA
TGTGCCAGCAGCTTTGCAGAGAATTCACCCCTCCACTTT
CASSFAENSPLHF
>NA|TRBJ2-1|TRBV9|NA
TGTGCCAGCAGCGGGAGGGGCACTACGTTCAATGAGCAGTTCTTC
CASSGRGTTFNEQFF
>TRBD2|TRBJ2-7|TRBV9|once
TGTGCCAGCAGCCCGGGACTAGCCCCTCGTCCGTACTTC
CASSPGLAPRPYF
>NA|TRBJ2-5|TRBV6-5|once
TGTGCCAGCAGTTACAGGGGACCCGCAGAGACCCAGTACTTC
CASSYRGPAETQYF
>NA|TRBJ1-4|TRBV2|once
TGTGCCAGCAGGGCGACGGTTTCAACTAATGAAAAACTGTTTTTT
CASRATVSTNEKLFF
>NA|TRBJ1-1|TRBV18|NA
TGTGCCAGCTCACCACAGGAGTTTAACACTGAAGCTTTCTTT
CASSPQEFNTEAFF
>NA|TRBJ1-4|TRBV19|NA
TGTGCCAGTAGTCTCGGGACACTTCAGGGAAAACTGTTTTTT
CASSLGTLQGKLFF
>TRBD2|TRBJ2-3|TRBV10-1|NA
TGCGCCAGCAGTGAGTCGGGCGGGAGGTCAGATACGCAGTATTTT
CASSESGGRSDTQYF
>NA|TRBJ2-5|TRBV7-6|NA
TGTGCCAGCAGCTTAAGGCAGAGTCAAGAGACCCAGTACTTC
CASSLRQSQETQYF
>TRBD2|TRBJ2-1|TRBV7-9|NA
TGTGCCAGCAGCCTCGACTCAGCGGGAGGGCCAGGTGAGCAGTTCTTC
CASSLDSAGGPGEQFF
>NA|TRBJ1-2|TRBV19|NA
TGTGCAAGTAGTATGGGCAGCTCCTATGGCTACACCTTC
CASSMGSSYGYTF
>TRBD1|TRBJ2-7|TRBV29-1|NA
TGCAGCGTTTCCGTTAATACGGACAGGGGGGTCTACGAGCAGTACTTC
CSVSVNTDRGVYEQYF
>TRBD2|TRBJ2-7|TRBV5-8|NA
TGTGCCAGCAGCCGGGGGGGGAATGTCTACGAGCAGTACTTC
CASSRGGNVYEQYF
>NA|TRBJ2-7|TRBV6-6|NA
TGTGCCAGCAGTTACTTGGGGGACACTTACTACGAGCAGTACTTC
CASSYLGDTYYEQYF
>NA|TRBJ1-5|TRBV2|NA
TGTGCCAGCATGGGGGGGGAGGCGCAGCCCCAGCATTTT
CASMGGEAQPQHF